These 30 T cell receptor beta chains came from one sample sequenced in a study of metastatic and nonmetastatic thyroid tumors. No patient received treatment before thyroid surgery. TCRdb called clones again from the PCR reads with MiXCR. Among about 92,000 clones listed, around 14% were seen once. The sample consisted of blood. These receptors all come from a female donor with papillary thyroid cancer or a benign thyroid nodule (not recorded which). Some clones in this sample may be carry-over from other donors' samples.

At least ten counts were recorded for this clone. The chain links TRBV4-1 to TRBJ2-7; weak D call: TRBD2 (7 bases). V lost 2 bases to trimming and J lost 3 bases, with 23 bases between them. Germline values: CDR1 MGHRA, CDR2 YSYEKL. The CDR3 loop spans 18 amino acids. The DNA of the CDR3 is TGCGCCAGCAGCCAAATGCCGGGGGGCGGGGGTCTCAACTACGAGCAGTACTTC. Translation gives CASSQMPGGGGLNYEQYF.

This chain links TRBV11-2 with TRBJ2-5, with D maybe TRBD2 (6 bases). V lost 3 bases, J lost 2 bases, and 22 bases lay in between. The CDR3 loop spans 18 amino acids. Germline CDR1 and CDR2: SGHAT and FQNNGV. CDR3 amino acids: CASSFSGPRGGIQETQYF. CDR3 coding DNA: TGTGCCAGCAGCTTTTCCGGGCCGCGGGGTGGTATACAAGAGACCCAGTACTTC.

This clone was detected ten times or more. The chain carries TRBV19 and TRBJ2-4; 7 nucleotides match TRBD1. In germline, CDR1 is LNHDA, CDR2 SQIVND (reference sequence). This CDR3 is 15 amino acids long. Trimming removed 8 bases from V and 0 bases from J; junction bases left unmatched: 7. DNA of the CDR3: TGTGCCAGTGGACAGGCACCCTTAGCCAAAAACATTCAGTACTTC. Its translation is CASGQAPLAKNIQYF.

This clone was counted ten times or more. The chain couples TRBV5-1 to TRBJ2-7; 8 nucleotides line up with TRBD1. After removal of 0 bases from V and 6 bases from J, the junction contained 8 bases not matched to a gene. Germline V gene lookup returns CDR1 SGHRS and CDR2 YFSETQ. The CDR3 has 15 amino acids. The CDR3 loop reads CASSLAGTGSGEQYF. Here the CDR3 DNA reads TGCGCCAGCAGCTTGGCCGGGACAGGATCCGGCGAGCAGTACTTC.

This clone was detected ten times or more. A much bigger clone sits one base away, suggesting this may be a read error. This chain links TRBV12-3 or TRBV12-4 with TRBJ2-3; 11 nucleotides align to TRBD2. V shed 6 bases, J shed 3 bases, and the junction held 8 bases outside the gene matches. This CDR3 contains 16 residues. In DNA, the CDR3 is TGTGCCAGCAGCCTACTTAGCGGGGGGGCTACAGATACGCAGTATTTT. It yields the protein CASSLLSGGATDTQYF.

In its sample, this clone was seen many times. The chain uses TRBV19 and TRBJ2-1; 11 bases align to TRBD2. In germline, CDR1 is LNHDA, CDR2 SQIVND (reference sequence). J lost 9 bases, V lost 7 bases, and 8 bases had no gene match. This CDR3 spans 14 amino acids. CDR3 loop: CASNSGGARGEQFF. CDR3 bases: TGTGCCAGTAATAGCGGGGGGGCCAGAGGTGAGCAGTTCTTC. Full variable domain (rest looked up from reference TRBV19 and TRBJ2-1): DGGITQSPKYLFRKEGQNVTLSCEQNLNHDAMYWYRQDPGQGLRLIYYSQIVNDFQKGDIAEGYSVSREKKESFPLTVTSAQKNPTAFYLCASNSGGARGEQFFGPGTRLTVL.

This clone was observed a handful of times. The chain is built from TRBV12-3 or TRBV12-4 and TRBJ2-3, with TRBD1 matching 7 bases. CDR3 length equals 14 residues. J was trimmed by 5 bases and V by 7 bases; bases with no gene match: 9. The CDR3 coding sequence is TGTGCCAGCAACAAAAGGGGGCTGGGAGATACGCAGTATTTT. Translated: CASNKRGLGDTQYF.

The chain combines TRBV9 with TRBJ2-3; tentative D call: TRBD1 (7 bases). Per the germline V gene, CDR1 is SGDLS and CDR2 is YYNGEE. V was pared by 4 bases and J by 4 bases, with 13 bases between. The CDR3 has 14 residues. CDR3 in amino acids: CASSRLGGPDTQYF. CDR3 DNA: TGTGCCAGCAGCAGACTAGGGGGCCCAGATACGCAGTATTTT.

As for this clone: A much more abundant neighbour one base away suggests this may be a read error. V usage is TRBV2 and J usage is TRBJ1-2; D is possibly TRBD1 (5 bases). The ends were cut back, 1 base at V and 5 bases at J, with 14 bases in the middle. The CDR3 totals 15 residues. CDR1 and CDR2 from the germline V gene are SNHLY and FYNNEI. CDR3 loop: CASSEVPGTEYGYTF. For the CDR3, the DNA is TGTGCCAGCAGTGAAGTACCCGGGACCGAATATGGCTACACCTTC.

This clone was counted only a few times. V and J are TRBV2 and TRBJ2-7; 8 nucleotides agree with TRBD1. The germline gives CDR1 SNHLY, CDR2 FYNNEI. There are 15 residues in the CDR3. V was pared by 6 bases and J by 3 bases, with 10 bases of the junction left unmatched. CDR3 protein: CASRHRDRLIYEQYF. The CDR3 DNA is TGTGCCAGCAGGCACCGGGACAGGTTGATCTACGAGCAGTACTTC.

At least ten counts were recorded for this clone. The chain employs TRBV10-3 and TRBJ2-5; D remains ambiguous. Germline CDR1 is ENHRY and CDR2 is SYGVKD. CDR3 length: 11 residues. V was cut by 10 bases and J by 5 bases, with 11 bases left in between. The CDR3 DNA is TGTGCCACCCAAGTGGGCGAGACCCAGTACTTC. It specifies CATQVGETQYF.

Of note for this clone: Relative to the germline gene, one junction end is altered; a read error may explain this. The genes are TRBV7-2 and TRBJ2-7; maybe TRBD2 (5 bases). Germline CDR1 SGHTA, CDR2 FQGNSA. The CDR3 is 12 amino acids. CDR3 sequence reads: CASSLAGIEQYF. CDR3 coding DNA: TGTGCCAGCAGCTTAGCCGGGATCGAGCAGTATTTC.

This clone occurred many times. Being one base from a much bigger clone, this may be a read error. The rearrangement joins TRBV6-1 to TRBJ2-5, with D perhaps given as TRBD1 or TRBD2 (5 bases each). The germline gives CDR1 MNHNS, CDR2 SASEGT. Deletions cut 5 bases from V and 2 bases from J, with 12 bases between. This CDR3 is built from 14 residues. The CDR3 DNA sequence: TGTGCCAGCAGTCGGGGCAGCACGCAAGAGACCCAGTACTTC. This gives the protein CASSRGSTQETQYF.

This clone was seen many times. The chain combines TRBV13 with TRBJ2-3; 16 bases match TRBD2. V shed 5 bases and J 5 bases; nucleotides not matched to a gene: 13. This CDR3 is 19 amino acids long. The V gene's germline CDR1 is PRHDT and CDR2 FYEKMQ (reference sequence). CDR3 DNA sequence: TGTGCCAGCAGCCGTAGGGGGACTAGCGGGGGGGTAGCGGGAGATACGCAGTATTTT. Its translation is CASSRRGTSGGVAGDTQYF.

This clone showed up many times. CDR3 sequence: CSARTSQGGRGDTQYF. CDR3 sequence (DNA): TGCAGTGCTAGAACCTCACAGGGGGGGCGGGGAGATACGCAGTATTTT. The chain carries TRBV20-1 and TRBJ2-3, with TRBD1 as a possible D gene (8 bases). The V and J ends lost 2 bases and 5 bases respectively, with 20 bases between them. CDR1 is DFQATT, CDR2 SNEGSKA, per germline (reference sequence). This CDR3 region has 16 residues.

Many counts were recorded for this clone. The chain uses TRBV5-8 and TRBJ1-5; no reliable D call. Germline V gene sequence: CDR1 SGHTS, CDR2 YDEGEE. The V end was cut by 2 bases, the J end by 2 bases, with 5 bases between. The CDR3 runs 13 residues. The chain's CDR3 is CASSFGGNQPQHF. The CDR3 DNA sequence: TGTGCCAGCAGCTTCGGTGGCAATCAGCCCCAGCATTTT.

The table lists this clone with many counts. This sequence joins TRBV7-8 and TRBJ2-3; D perhaps matches TRBD2 (6 bases). Germline CDR1 and CDR2: SGHVS and FQNEAQ. V lost 0 bases to trimming and J lost 2 bases, with 15 bases between them. The CDR3 extends over 17 amino acids. DNA of the CDR3: TGTGCCAGCAGCTTAGCTCCGACTAGACGACCCACAGATACGCAGTATTTT. Protein: CASSLAPTRRPTDTQYF. Complete variable domain (other parts from reference TRBV7-8 and TRBJ2-3): GAGVSQSPRYKVAKRGQDVALRCDPISGHVSLFWYQQALGQGPEFLTYFQNEAQLDKSGLPSDRFFAERPEGSVSTLKIQRTQQEDSAVYLCASSLAPTRRPTDTQYFGPGTRLTVL.

This clone was observed many times. The rearrangement links TRBV6-1 to TRBJ1-1, with no clear D. Trimming stripped 8 bases from V and 6 bases from J, with 28 bases between. The CDR3 totals 17 residues. The germline V gene has CDR1 MNHNS and CDR2 SASEGT. The CDR3 DNA is TGTGCCAGCTGGAGTACTAGAGAGGTCTCCGAGTTGGCTGAAGCTTTCTTT. Translated, it gives CASWSTREVSELAEAFF.

Concerning this clone itself: A read error may explain this, as a much larger clone is one base away. This CDR3 is also generated by other DNA sequences in the sample. The gene calls are TRBV4-1 and TRBJ2-1; perhaps TRBD2 as D (5 bases). The ends were cut back, 1 base at V and 7 bases at J, with 14 bases in the middle. Germline loops: CDR1 MGHRA, CDR2 YSYEKL. This CDR3 region has 15 residues. The CDR3 reads CASSQVTRGRNEQFF. Written as DNA, the CDR3 is TGCGCCAGCAGCCAAGTAACTCGGGGTCGGAATGAGCAGTTCTTC.

This clone showed up many times. This chain uses TRBV12-3 or TRBV12-4 with TRBJ2-7, with D possibly being TRBD1 (6 bases). This CDR3 comprises 11 residues. V gave up 6 bases and J gave up 7 bases, with 10 bases separating them. Here the CDR3 reads CASSRGGEQYF. CDR3 nucleotide sequence: TGTGCCAGCAGCCGAGGGGGTGAGCAGTACTTC.

In this sample, this clone turned up many times. The J gene is TRBJ2-7, the V gene TRBV20-1, with D tentatively TRBD2 (6 bases). Trimming shortened V by 6 bases and J by 3 bases, and 21 bases separated the two germline ends. Germline V gene data show CDR1 as DFQATT and CDR2 as SNEGSKA (reference sequence). This CDR3 comprises 15 residues. The CDR3 coding sequence is TGCAGTGCAACCTTGGCGCGGGGCGGGAACTACGAGCAGTACTTC. Amino acid sequence: CSATLARGGNYEQYF.

This clone showed up just a few times. The J gene is TRBJ2-7, the V gene TRBV6-1; D perhaps matches TRBD2 (7 bases). V lost 3 bases, J lost 7 bases, and 19 bases lay in between. Germline assignment: CDR1 MNHNS and CDR2 SASEGT. The CDR3 extends over 15 amino acids. The CDR3 reads CASSDLAGASKEQYF. The CDR3 coding sequence is TGTGCCAGCAGTGATCTGGCGGGGGCATCGAAAGAGCAGTACTTC.

This clone was detected a few times. This could be a read error, since a much larger clone is one nucleotide away. V and J are TRBV20-1 and TRBJ2-7; no clear D. The CDR3 sequence is 13 residues long. Deletions cut 0 bases from V and 4 bases from J, with 10 bases between. Germline CDR1 DFQATT, CDR2 SNEGSKA (reference sequence). CDR3: CSARDTQHYEQYF. CDR3 sequence (DNA): TGCAGTGCTAGAGATACCCAACATTACGAGCAGTACTTC.

In this sample, this clone turned up many times. V usage is TRBV9 and J usage is TRBJ1-6; D unclear. V was trimmed by 0 bases and J by 5 bases, leaving 12 bases between them. Germline CDR1 is SGDLS and CDR2 is YYNGEE. The CDR3 has 16 amino acids. CDR3: CASSVGGQPNNSPLHF. The CDR3 DNA reads TGTGCCAGCAGCGTAGGCGGGCAGCCAAATAATTCACCCCTCCACTTT.

This clone came up many times. The rearrangement uses TRBV20-1 and TRBJ1-1; D call uncertain. The ends were cut back, 4 bases at V and 1 base at J, with 4 bases in the middle. This CDR3 has 11 amino acids. Germline lookup yields CDR1 DFQATT and CDR2 SNEGSKA (reference sequence). CDR3 sequence (DNA): TGCAGTGCTAATAAGAACACTGAAGCTTTCTTT. Protein: CSANKNTEAFF.

This chain links TRBV20-1 with TRBJ2-3; TRBD2 is a possible D gene (7 bases). The CDR3 has 17 residues. The germline V gene has CDR1 DFQATT and CDR2 SNEGSKA (reference sequence). Trimming shortened V by 6 bases and J by 3 bases, and 25 bases separated the two germline ends. The CDR3 reads CSAGGPVGGGPTDTQYF. In DNA form, the CDR3 reads TGCAGTGCCGGGGGCCCGGTGGGGGGAGGGCCAACAGATACGCAGTATTTT.

A note on this clone: A clone one base away is much larger, so this may be a read error. The rearrangement uses TRBV24-1 and TRBJ1-5; D remains ambiguous. The V end lost 1 base, the J end lost 7 bases, and 7 bases lay between the germline ends. CDR1 KGHDR and CDR2 SFDVKD come from the germline V gene. The CDR3 is 13 residues long. The CDR3, as DNA: TGTGCCACCAGTGATTTCATCGGACAGCCCCAGCATTTT. The encoded protein is CATSDFIGQPQHF.

Worth noting for this clone: This could be a read error, since a much larger clone is one nucleotide away. The DNA for the CDR3 is TGTGCCAGCAGTTACACTGTGGGGGATTCACCCCTCCACTTT. It yields the protein CASSYTVGDSPLHF. The chain employs TRBV5-5 and TRBJ1-6; the D gene is possibly TRBD1 (5 bases). From germline, CDR1 is SGHKS and CDR2 YYEKEE (reference sequence). V gave up 5 bases and J gave up 8 bases, with 14 bases separating them. This CDR3 spans 14 amino acids. Complete variable domain (other parts from reference TRBV5-5 and TRBJ1-6): DAGVTQSPTHLIKTRGQQVTLRCSPISGHKSVSWYQQVLGQGPQFIFQYYEKEERGRGNFPDRFSARQFPNYSSELNVNALLLGDSALYLCASSYTVGDSPLHFGNGTRLTVT.

The gene calls are TRBV6-2 or TRBV6-3 and TRBJ1-6; no definite D call. Trimming removed 0 bases from V and 9 bases from J, with 12 bases in between. In germline, CDR1 is MNHEY, CDR2 SVGEGT. The length of the CDR3 is 15 residues. The CDR3 loop reads CASSYSQNPASPLHF. The CDR3 coding sequence is TGTGCCAGCAGTTACTCACAGAATCCGGCTTCACCCCTCCACTTT.

This clone was observed at least ten times. This sequence joins TRBV20-1 and TRBJ2-3; the match to TRBD2 covers 7 bases. The CDR3 consists of 13 residues. Germline CDR1 and CDR2: DFQATT and SNEGSKA (reference sequence). The CDR3 protein is CSEGLAGTDTQYF. Here the CDR3 DNA reads TGCAGCGAGGGCCTAGCGGGCACAGATACGCAGTATTTT.